These 8 T cell receptor beta chains were all obtained from the same sample, sequenced in a study of response to subunit inactivated influenza vaccine. TCRdb used MiXCR to reprocess the RT-PCR reads, holding one entry per CDR3 protein. The sample shows 500,000 to 600,000 distinct CDR3 sequences, approximately 13% of them seen only once. This sample comprised PBMCs from blood, obtained roughly 48 days after vaccination. The receptors here all came from a middle-aged man who received an inactivated influenza vaccine.

This clonotype appeared a few times. The chain uses TRBV10-3 and TRBJ2-3; 11 bases are shared with TRBD2. Germline CDR1 is ENHRY and CDR2 is SYGVKD. The junction had 6 bases not matched to a gene; V was cut back by 4 bases and J by 3 bases. The CDR3 is 16 amino acids. CDR3: CAISGGLAEATDTQYF. CDR3 in DNA: TGTGCCATCAGTGGGGGACTAGCGGAGGCGACAGATACGCAGTATTTT.

This clonotype was detected many times. V and J are TRBV5-1 and TRBJ2-2; D may be TRBD1 or TRBD2 (5 bases each). This CDR3 is 15 amino acids long. The ends were cut back, 0 bases at V and 3 bases at J, with 9 bases in the middle. Per the germline V gene, CDR1 is SGHRS and CDR2 is YFSETQ. The CDR3, as DNA: TGCGCCAGCAGCTTGGGAGGGACCTACACCGGGGAGCTGTTTTTT. Amino acid sequence: CASSLGGTYTGELFF.

In this sample, this clonotype turned up many times. The gene calls are TRBV20-1 and TRBJ2-1; TRBD1 matches 8 bases. Trimming took 3 bases from V and 4 from J; bases not matched to a gene: 5. The CDR3 loop spans 14 amino acids. Germline CDR1 and CDR2: DFQATT and SNEGSKA (reference sequence). The CDR3 region is CSASRQGLYNEQFF. The CDR3 coding sequence is TGCAGTGCTAGTAGACAGGGGCTATACAATGAGCAGTTCTTC.

This clonotype occurred a few times. The chain has TRBV28 and TRBJ2-1; D is unclear. V gave up 2 bases and J gave up 8 bases, with 7 bases separating them. The CDR3 loop spans 12 amino acids. Germline loops: CDR1 MDHEN, CDR2 SYDVKM. CDR3 sequence (DNA): TGTGCCAGCAGTTTAGCGTTCGATGAGCAGTTCTTC. It codes for CASSLAFDEQFF.

The J gene is TRBJ1-2, the V gene TRBV7-3; TRBD1 aligns across 10 bases. There are 15 residues in the CDR3. Germline CDR1 and CDR2: SGHTA and FQGTGA. The V and J ends lost 5 bases and 4 bases, in that order; junction bases with no gene match: 7. In nucleotides, the CDR3 is TGTGCCAGCAGCGCGACAGGGGGCTATGGCTATGGCTACACCTTC. As protein: CASSATGGYGYGYTF.

The chain joins TRBV5-1 to TRBJ2-7; D perhaps matches TRBD2 (5 bases). Germline loops: CDR1 SGHRS, CDR2 YFSETQ. With 4 bases removed from V and 4 bases from J, the gap between germline ends came to 12 bases. This CDR3 comprises 13 residues. The CDR3: CASSTPGMYEQYF. For the CDR3, the DNA is TGCGCCAGCAGCACACCGGGAATGTACGAGCAGTACTTC.

This clonotype was seen at least ten times. The chain recombines TRBV7-9 with TRBJ1-5; perhaps TRBD1 as D (5 bases). The CDR3 totals 13 residues. V lost 3 bases and J 7 bases, leaving 10 bases between the germline ends. The germline V gene has CDR1 SEHNR and CDR2 FQNEAQ (reference sequence). CDR3 sequence: CASSFGWGQPQHF. Here the CDR3 DNA reads TGTGCCAGCAGCTTCGGATGGGGCCAGCCCCAGCATTTT.

This clonotype appeared a few times. V usage is TRBV12-3 or TRBV12-4 and J usage is TRBJ2-2, with D perhaps TRBD1 or TRBD2 (5 bases each). CDR3 length: 15 residues. V lost 7 bases and J lost 0, with 12 bases in between. Here the CDR3 reads CASTPGTANTGELFF. CDR3 nucleotide sequence: TGTGCCAGCACCCCGGGGACGGCGAACACCGGGGAGCTGTTTTTT.